This section outlines one T cell receptor (beta chain) sequence together with its context. Its recognized antigen is unknown. No base quality values were provided; no much bigger clone lies one nucleotide off. The data are from a study of blood T cell repertoires in COVID-19 (dated by TCRdb to the early 2020s). Study-wide context: Samples from collaborators originated in the United States, Italy and Spain and spanned both the acute and convalescent phases of COVID-19. The material from the prospective study consisted of cDNA or gDNA derived from T cells, B-cell-depleted T cells, or PBMCs. The dataset comprised deeply sampled blood TCRbeta repertoires from subjects exposed to, actively infected with, or recovered from COVID-19. The repertoires were released in a freely available public database meant as a resource for research on the immune response to SARS-CoV-2. The samples were drawn from the first 160 participants of the ongoing ImmuneRACE study and from some 1,300 subjects provided by 6 global collaborators. The sample metadata nearly always contained a de-identified subject ID, COVID-19 status, age in years and sex. Where available, HLA class I and class II types were taken from metadata supplied by the sample provider and were not determined by assay-based typing.

CDR1 and CDR2 are read off the germline V gene as SGHNT and YENEEA. Trimming removed 3 bases from V and 3 bases from J; the gene matches leave 9 bases unexplained. The CDR3 contains 18 residues, cysteine and phenylalanine counted. Of the read, only the CDR3 DNA is kept; its 54 bases are in frame from base 1. TCRbeta CDR3 regions were amplified from genomic DNA using the immunoSEQ Assay, a bias-controlled multiplex PCR. In the paper's pipeline: Within the assay, amplification of reference gene primers was used to estimate how many nucleated cells each sample contained. To quantify the absolute abundance of each unique TCRbeta CDR3 rearrangement, sequence reads were collapsed and filtered. For each sample, productive Simpson clonality was calculated as the square root of Simpson's diversity index across productive rearrangements. Drawn from immuneACCESS, this table holds only the in-frame rearrangements with V and J called that TCRdb kept. Clones are partly lost; checked studies trace under half to an unresolved V gene and leave the rest unexplained. V, J and clone size are taken as reported in that table, and D and trimming were inferred from the DNA itself. The sample table shows roughly 150,000 clones, and around 86% are seen once. Roughly 6.6% of the sample is in the top ten clones.

The collaborating institutions used their own protocols to collect whole blood in K2EDTA tubes. Collaborator samples were shipped for TCRbeta analysis as frozen whole blood, isolated PBMCs, or DNA extracted from either sample type. The full study reports these points: The amount of clinical and demographic metadata varied by source and participant and was provided uncurated.

The TCR comes from a man aged 80 or over with acute or convalescent COVID-19. Sequenced material: peripheral blood. The sequence is built from TRBV11-3 and TRBJ1-6; the junction holds 9 bases that match TRBD1. Here the CDR3 is given as CASSFDRDRVCYNSPLHF. The base sequence is TGTGCCAGCAGCTTCGACCGGGACAGGGTATGCTATAATTCACCCCTCCACTTT.